Listed here is a single T cell receptor beta chain. This entry comes from a study of blood T cell repertoires in COVID-19. The V gene's germline CDR1 is LNHDA and CDR2 SQIVND (reference sequence). The CDR3 loop spans 14 amino acids. The ends were cut back, 2 bases at V and 4 bases at J, with 11 bases in the middle. This table comes from immunoSEQ multiplex PCR, and its TCRdb copy is limited to in-frame clones, with some not included. The data hold 120,000 or so clones, with around 81% observed a single time. Material for sequencing was peripheral blood. The chain is built from TRBV19 and TRBJ1-2, with TRBD1 as a possible D gene (6 bases). This TCR was sampled from a man aged 25-45 years with COVID-19, enrolled during active disease. The CDR3 bases are TGTGCCAGTAGTATAAGCAGGGGCCTCTATGGCTACACCTTC. Its translation: CASSISRGLYGYTF.